The clone carrying this TCR beta chain was seen a few times. As yet, its antigen is unknown. TCRdb reprocessed the 5' RACE reads with MiXCR, giving one entry per CDR3 protein. This sample has almost 250,000 distinct CDR3 sequences, with about 30% found just once. These data belong to a study of CD8 T cells in ankylosing spondylitis. Study findings and constraints: Matched ankylosing spondylitis synovial fluid reportedly contained a significantly enriched population of disease-linked clones. Peripheral blood samples showed relatively rare disease-linked clones, and these clones were CD8+. Earlier studies detected some motif variants in reactive arthritis synovial fluid and blood.

The length of the CDR3 is 15 residues. Per germline, CDR1 SEHNR and CDR2 FQNEAQ (reference sequence). V lost 4 bases and J lost 4, with 14 bases in between. The chain recombines TRBV7-9 with TRBJ2-1; D not resolved. The sequencing input was blood, either unsorted or a sorted T cell fraction (not recorded which). The clonotype comes from a male donor with ankylosing spondylitis or in good health (not recorded which). The CDR3 reads CASSSSETAYNEQFF. DNA for the CDR3: TGTGCCAGCAGCTCCTCCGAGACGGCTTACAATGAGCAGTTCTTC.